This T cell receptor beta chain was recovered during a study of graft-versus-host responses after intestinal transplantation. The overall study: Each of the recipients got a multivisceral, liver-intestinal, or isolated intestinal transplant. The study gave all recipients anti-thymocyte globulin induction, then tacrolimus and steroids for approximately 3 years.

In regard to this clone: Its antigen is as yet unknown. One end of the junction does not line up with germline, which may come from a read error.

Germline values: CDR1 DFQATT, CDR2 SNEGSKA (reference sequence). CDR3 length equals 8 residues. The study, taken as a whole, reports: Peak circulating GvH clone levels were associated with early post-transplant HvG declines.

Clones were read by immunoSEQ multiplex PCR, and TCRdb kept only the in-frame ones, dropping some. The top ten hold approximately 1% of the sample, which has about 90,000 clones, about 93% seen once. The specimen comprised unstimulated CD8+ T cells sorted from spleen or lymph node cells, sampled before transplant. V gene TRBV20-1 combines with J gene TRBJ2-4, with 8 bases matching TRBD1. This receptor was identified in a human donor who was the organ donor for an intestinal transplant. The CDR3 nucleotides are TGCAGTGCGGACAGGGTGTCCTTC. It specifies CSADRVSF.